This is a list of T cell receptor beta chains from one sample in a study of T cells in Graves' hyperthyroidism and ophthalmopathy. TCRdb recomputed calls from the multiplex PCR reads with MiXCR, one row per CDR3 protein. Found here are roughly 570,000 distinct CDR3 sequences, 46% of them singletons; the top ten hold approximately 8.4%. The sequenced sample was peripheral blood or thyroid tissue (not recorded which). The origin of the receptors is a woman under 30 with Graves' hyperthyroidism. The conserved cysteine and the conserved F or W are not part of the CDR3 here. Fields, in order: J gene, V gene, clone size, CDR3 protein. The size entry is marked missing in some rows and otherwise reads once, few, many or a size class.

>TRBJ2-7|TRBV6-2/TRBV6-3|many
ASSYFGRNYEQY
>TRBJ2-7|TRBV7-1|-
ASSQRLAETVLY
>TRBJ1-5|TRBV19|-
ASKYRGNQPQH
>TRBJ1-1|TRBV6-1|-
ASSVHGNKNTEAF
>TRBJ1-5|TRBV29-1|-
SVEEVGQGGQPQH
>TRBJ2-5|TRBV6-5|many
ASSYLNTGNQETQY
>TRBJ2-5|TRBV7-2|many
ASSLGQPQETQY
>TRBJ2-7|TRBV2|many
ASSVDYRPYEQY
>TRBJ2-1|TRBV29-1|-
SSRTVSYNEQF
>TRBJ1-5|TRBV12-5|many
ASGLVPRGGSNQPQH
>TRBJ1-4|TRBV6-4|-
ASSERGVSEKLF
>TRBJ2-5|TRBV7-7|few
ATRGNQETQY
>TRBJ2-7|TRBV29-1|many
SVELGREQY
>TRBJ2-7|TRBV12-3/TRBV12-4|many
ASSFATSGRGYEQY
>TRBJ1-2|TRBV29-1|-
SSNNSYGYT
>TRBJ2-7|TRBV15|-
ATSTAGGPPGYEQY
>TRBJ2-3|TRBV15|-
ATSREGGTDTQY
>TRBJ1-1|TRBV5-1|-
ASSPFGGGTEAF
>TRBJ1-2|TRBV10-2|-
ASSPRQGRAGNT
>TRBJ2-6|TRBV4-3|-
ASSTIKGFQVLT
>TRBJ1-1|TRBV12-3/TRBV12-4|few
ASSLHRGGNTEAF
>TRBJ1-2|TRBV4-1|many
ASSQDLSVNYGYT
>TRBJ1-2|TRBV2|-
ASRIREGNYGYT
>TRBJ2-7|TRBV7-2|many
ASSSLAVSYEQY
>TRBJ1-1|TRBV10-3|-
ATVDQGMNTEAF
>TRBJ2-7|TRBV30|-
AWKGGAYEQY
>TRBJ2-2|TRBV7-2|many
ASSLQGTGELF
>TRBJ2-1|TRBV7-9|-
ASSLVVGGNEQF